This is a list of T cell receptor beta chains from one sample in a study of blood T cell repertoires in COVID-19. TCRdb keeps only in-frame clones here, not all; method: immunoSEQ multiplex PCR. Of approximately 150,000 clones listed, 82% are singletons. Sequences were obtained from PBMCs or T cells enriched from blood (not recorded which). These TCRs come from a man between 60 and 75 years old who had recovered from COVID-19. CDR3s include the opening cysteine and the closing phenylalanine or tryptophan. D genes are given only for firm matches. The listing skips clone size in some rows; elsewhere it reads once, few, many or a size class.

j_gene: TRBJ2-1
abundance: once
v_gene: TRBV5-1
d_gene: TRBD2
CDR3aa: CASNLGSGIGEQFF
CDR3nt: TGCGCCAGCAACTTGGGTAGCGGGATCGGTGAGCAGTTCTTC

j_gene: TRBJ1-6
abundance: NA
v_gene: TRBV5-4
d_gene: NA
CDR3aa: CASSYSIPLYNSPLHF
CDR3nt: TGTGCCAGCAGCTACAGTATACCCCTGTATAATTCACCCCTCCACTTT

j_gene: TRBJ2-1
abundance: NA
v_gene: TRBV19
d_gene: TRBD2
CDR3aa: CASSIGGLAGWYNEQFF
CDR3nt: TGTGCCAGTAGTATAGGAGGGCTAGCGGGATGGTACAATGAGCAGTTCTTC

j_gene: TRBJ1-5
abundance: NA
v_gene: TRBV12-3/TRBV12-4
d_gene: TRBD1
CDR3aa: CASRQGARQPQHF
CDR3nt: TGTGCCAGCAGACAGGGGGCTCGCCAGCCCCAGCATTTT

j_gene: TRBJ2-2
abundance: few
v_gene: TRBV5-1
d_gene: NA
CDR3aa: CASSLDRVRTGELFF
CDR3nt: TGCGCCAGCAGCTTGGACAGGGTACGGACCGGGGAGCTGTTTTTT

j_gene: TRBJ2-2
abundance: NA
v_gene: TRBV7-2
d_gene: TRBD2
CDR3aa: CASSRSSGGATGELFF
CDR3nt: TGTGCCAGCAGTCGTTCTAGCGGGGGGGCCACCGGGGAGCTGTTTTTT

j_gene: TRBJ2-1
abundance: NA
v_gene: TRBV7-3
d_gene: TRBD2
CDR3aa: CASSPGLAGDEQFF
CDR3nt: TGTGCCAGCAGCCCAGGACTAGCGGGAGATGAGCAGTTCTTC

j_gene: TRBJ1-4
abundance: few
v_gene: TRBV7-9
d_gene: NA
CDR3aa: CASSSSGGTNEKLFF
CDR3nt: TGTGCCAGCAGCTCCTCGGGGGGTACTAATGAAAAACTGTTTTTT

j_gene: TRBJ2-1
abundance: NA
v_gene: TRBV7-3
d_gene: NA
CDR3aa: CASSIYSYNEQFF
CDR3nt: TGTGCCAGCAGCATTTACTCCTACAATGAGCAGTTCTTC

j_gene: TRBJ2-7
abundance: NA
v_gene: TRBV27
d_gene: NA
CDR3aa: CASSFRSLGYEQYF
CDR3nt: TGTGCCAGCAGTTTTCGGAGTTTGGGCTACGAGCAGTACTTC

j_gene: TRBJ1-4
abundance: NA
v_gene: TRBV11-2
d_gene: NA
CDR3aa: CASRAAGTNEKLFF
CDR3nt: TGTGCCAGCAGGGCGGCGGGGACTAATGAAAAACTGTTTTTT

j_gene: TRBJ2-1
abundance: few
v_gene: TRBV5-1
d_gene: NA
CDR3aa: CASSLQGRNEQFF
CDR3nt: TGCGCCAGCAGCTTGCAGGGTCGTAATGAGCAGTTCTTC

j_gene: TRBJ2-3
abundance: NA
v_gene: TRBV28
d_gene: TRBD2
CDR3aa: CASTRLASTDTQYF
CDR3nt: TGTGCCAGCACCCGACTAGCGAGCACAGATACGCAGTATTTT

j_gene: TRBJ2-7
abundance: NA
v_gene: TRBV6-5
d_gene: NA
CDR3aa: CASRQETGEQYF
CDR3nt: TGTGCCAGCAGGCAAGAGACGGGCGAGCAGTACTTC

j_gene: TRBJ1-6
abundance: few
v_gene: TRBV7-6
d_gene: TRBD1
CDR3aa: CASSLGQGANSPLHF
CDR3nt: TGTGCCAGCAGCCTCGGACAGGGTGCTAATTCACCCCTCCACTTT

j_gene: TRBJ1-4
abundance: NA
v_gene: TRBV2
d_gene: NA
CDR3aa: CASSDYLRTNEKLFF
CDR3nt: TGTGCCAGCAGTGATTACCTTAGAACTAATGAAAAACTGTTTTTT

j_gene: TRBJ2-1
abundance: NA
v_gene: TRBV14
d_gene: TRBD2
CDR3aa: CASSGLAGAAYNEQFF
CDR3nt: TGTGCCAGCAGCGGGCTAGCGGGAGCAGCCTACAATGAGCAGTTCTTC

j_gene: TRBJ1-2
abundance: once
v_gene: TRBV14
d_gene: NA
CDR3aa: CASSQVGYGYTF
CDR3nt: TGTGCCAGCAGCCAAGTCGGCTATGGCTACACCTTC

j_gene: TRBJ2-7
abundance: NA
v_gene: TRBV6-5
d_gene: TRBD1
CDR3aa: CASRGTGSSYEQYF
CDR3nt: TGTGCCAGCAGGGGGACAGGGAGCTCCTACGAGCAGTACTTC

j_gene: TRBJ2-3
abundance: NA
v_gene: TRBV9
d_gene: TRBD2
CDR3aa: CASSVAGLAGIQDTQYF
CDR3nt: TGTGCCAGCAGCGTAGCAGGCCTAGCGGGGATCCAAGATACGCAGTATTTT

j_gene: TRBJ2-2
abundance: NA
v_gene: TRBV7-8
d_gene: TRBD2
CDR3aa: CASSTGLASTGELFF
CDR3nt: TGTGCCAGCAGCACGGGACTAGCGAGCACCGGGGAGCTGTTTTTT

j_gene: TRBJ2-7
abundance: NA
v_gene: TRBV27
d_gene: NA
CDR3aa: CASSLPGVGEQYF
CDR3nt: TGTGCCAGCAGTTTACCGGGGGTAGGGGAGCAGTACTTC

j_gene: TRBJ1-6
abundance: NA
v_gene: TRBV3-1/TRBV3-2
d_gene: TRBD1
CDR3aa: CASSHRQGSNSPLHF
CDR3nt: TGTGCCAGCAGCCACAGACAGGGTTCAAATTCACCCCTCCACTTT

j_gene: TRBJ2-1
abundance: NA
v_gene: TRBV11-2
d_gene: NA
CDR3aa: CASSLTRPDRYNEQFF
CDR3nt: TGTGCCAGCAGCTTAACCCGCCCCGACAGATACAATGAGCAGTTCTTC

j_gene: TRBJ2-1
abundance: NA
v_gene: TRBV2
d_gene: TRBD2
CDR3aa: CASRIIGTRGDEQFF
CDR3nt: TGTGCCAGCAGAATAATCGGGACTAGGGGTGATGAGCAGTTCTTC

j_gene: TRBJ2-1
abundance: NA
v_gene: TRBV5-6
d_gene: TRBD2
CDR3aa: CASSEEVLAGGGNEQFF
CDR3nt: TGTGCCAGCAGCGAGGAGGTCCTAGCGGGAGGGGGTAATGAGCAGTTCTTC

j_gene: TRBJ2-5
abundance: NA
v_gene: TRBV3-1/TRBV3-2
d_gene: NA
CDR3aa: CASSQVDGETQYF
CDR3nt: TGTGCCAGCAGCCAAGTAGACGGGGAGACCCAGTACTTC

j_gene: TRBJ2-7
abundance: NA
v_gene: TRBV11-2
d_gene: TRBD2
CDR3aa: CASSLEIRRGRYEQYF
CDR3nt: TGTGCCAGCAGCTTAGAAATCCGGCGGGGGAGATACGAGCAGTACTTC

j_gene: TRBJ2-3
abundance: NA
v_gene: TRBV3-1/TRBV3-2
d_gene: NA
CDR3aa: CASSPRVARGYTQYF
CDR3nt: TGTGCCAGCAGCCCGAGGGTAGCCCGGGGTTATACGCAGTATTTT

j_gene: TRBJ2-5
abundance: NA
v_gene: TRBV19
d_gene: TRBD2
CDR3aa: CASSIRPFARGSGETQYF
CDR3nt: TGTGCCAGTAGTATAAGGCCCTTTGCGCGGGGGAGCGGTGAGACCCAGTACTTC

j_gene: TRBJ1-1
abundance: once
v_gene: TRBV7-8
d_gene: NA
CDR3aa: CASSQQGWVTEAFF
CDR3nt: TGTGCCAGCAGCCAACAGGGTTGGGTGACTGAAGCTTTCTTT

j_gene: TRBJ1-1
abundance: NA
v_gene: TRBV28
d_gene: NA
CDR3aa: CASSFSGRSTEAFF
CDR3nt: TGTGCCAGCAGTTTCTCAGGGAGGAGTACTGAAGCTTTCTTT

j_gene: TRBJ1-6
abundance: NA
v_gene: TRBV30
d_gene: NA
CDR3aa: CAWSVRQGVSSYNSPLHF
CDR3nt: TGTGCCTGGAGTGTACGACAAGGGGTGAGCTCCTATAATTCACCCCTCCACTTT

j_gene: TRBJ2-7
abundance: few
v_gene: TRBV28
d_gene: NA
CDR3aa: CASSPPGLPYEQYF
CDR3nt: TGTGCCAGCAGTCCACCGGGACTCCCATACGAGCAGTACTTC